This T cell receptor beta chain was obtained from a study of cytomegalovirus exposure and HLA in healthy donors. This CDR3 is 12 amino acids long. The germline V gene has CDR1 MGHDK and CDR2 SYGVNS. Trimming took off 3 bases at V and 4 bases at J, with 6 bases between the two ends. PCR primers comprised 60 Vbeta and 13 Jbeta primers. The table came from immunoSEQ multiplex PCR; TCRdb's copy has only in-frame clones and leaves some out. The table lists over 130,000 clones, more than 60% of them singletons. This clone was seen just once. The chain combines TRBV25-1 with TRBJ2-5; the D is unclear. The sequencing sample was made of PBMCs. The receptor comes from a woman in her sixties in good health and CMV-seronegative. The CDR3 protein is CASSERRETQYF. DNA of the CDR3: TGTGCCAGCAGTGAGAGGAGAGAGACCCAGTACTTC.